Listed here are 14 T cell receptor beta chains from one sample, sequenced in a study of CD8+ T cells in alopecia areata. cDNA prepared by RNA extraction and subsequent reverse transcription served as the template for sequencing. Assay: immunoSEQ multiplex PCR; the TCRdb copy retains only in-frame clones and omits some. The sample lists about 76,000 clones, approximately 64% occurring once. Treatment indicated: oral pan-JAK inhibitor, 5-10 mg twice daily. This specimen was CD8+ T cells sorted from blood, taken at week 24, from a patient treated with tofacitinib. The source of these receptors is a human donor with alopecia areata.

The chain links TRBV6-5 to TRBJ2-5, with 7 positions matching TRBD1. The ends lost 5 bases at V and 5 bases at J; junction bases unmatched: 5. The CDR3 consists of 13 residues. The V gene's germline CDR1 is MNHEY and CDR2 SVGAGI. The CDR3 loop reads CASSTTGVETQYF. CDR3 in DNA: TGTGCCAGCAGTACTACAGGGGTTGAGACCCAGTACTTC.

CDR3 region: CASLGGSLNSPLHF. The CDR3 coding sequence is TGTGCCAGCCTGGGGGGTAGTTTGAATTCACCCCTCCACTTT. The gene calls are TRBV7-9 and TRBJ1-6, with a tentative D call TRBD1 (5 bases). Trimming shortened V by 8 bases and J by 7 bases, and 15 bases separated the two germline ends. This CDR3 has 14 amino acids. Per germline, CDR1 SEHNR and CDR2 FQNEAQ (reference sequence).

This clone showed up just once. The rearrangement uses TRBV27 and TRBJ2-3; the match to TRBD1 covers 8 bases. Germline CDR1 MNHEY, CDR2 SMNVEV (reference sequence). Trimming took 2 bases from V and 4 from J; bases not matched to a gene: 5. CDR3 length: 15 amino acids. The CDR3 sequence is CASSLGTGLADTQYF. CDR3 sequence (DNA): TGTGCCAGCAGTTTAGGGACAGGCTTGGCAGATACGCAGTATTTT.

This chain connects TRBV9 to TRBJ2-3, with D unclear. Germline CDR1 is SGDLS and CDR2 is YYNGEE. The CDR3 extends over 15 amino acids. V was trimmed by 0 bases and J by 5 bases, leaving 13 bases between them. The CDR3: CASSVADILGDTQYF. In DNA form, the CDR3 reads TGTGCCAGCAGCGTAGCTGACATCCTGGGAGATACGCAGTATTTT. Drawing the rest from reference TRBV9 and TRBJ2-3, the complete variable domain is DSGVTQTPKHLITATGQRVTLRCSPRSGDLSVYWYQQSLDQGLQFLIQYYNGEERAKGNILERFSAQQFPDLHSELNLSSLELGDSALYFCASSVADILGDTQYFGPGTRLTVL.

The rearrangement joins TRBV5-1 to TRBJ2-1; D perhaps matches TRBD2 (5 bases). The V and J ends lost 3 bases and 8 bases respectively, with 12 bases between them. CDR1 and CDR2 from the germline V gene are SGHRS and YFSETQ. This CDR3 is 13 amino acids long. CDR3 DNA: TGCGCCAGCAGCTGGGGAGTATGGTATGAGCAGTTCTTC. It codes for CASSWGVWYEQFF.

This chain joins TRBV27 and TRBJ1-2; 7 nucleotides align to TRBD1. V lost 3 bases, J lost 8 bases, and 15 bases stayed unmatched. CDR1 is MNHEY, CDR2 SMNVEV, per germline (reference sequence). The CDR3 has 16 amino acids. CDR3 sequence (DNA): TGTGCCAGCAGTTTCTCCTCGACAGGGTTCGTGGGCGGCTACACCTTC. Translation: CASSFSSTGFVGGYTF.

V gene TRBV27 combines with J gene TRBJ1-1; unclear D gene. Germline CDR1 MNHEY, CDR2 SMNVEV (reference sequence). The CDR3 length is 13 residues. V shed 2 bases and J shed 4 bases, with 8 bases lying between them. The CDR3 loop is CASSLGVGTEAFF. CDR3 sequence (DNA): TGTGCCAGCAGTTTAGGGGTGGGCACTGAAGCTTTCTTT.

CDR3 DNA: TGTGCCAGCAGCTTAGCGGGGCAACAGCCCCAGCATTTT. The encoded protein is CASSLAGQQPQHF. The chain couples TRBV7-9 to TRBJ1-5; perhaps TRBD1 as D (5 bases). Germline-derived CDR1 and CDR2 are SEHNR and FQNEAQ (reference sequence). This CDR3 spans 13 amino acids. V shed 0 bases and J shed 7 bases, with 7 bases lying between them.

The V call is TRBV7-2, the J call TRBJ2-5, with D uncertain. This CDR3 spans 13 amino acids. V was cut by 4 bases and J by 5 bases, with 11 bases left in between. Germline V gene lookup returns CDR1 SGHTA and CDR2 FQGNSA. The CDR3: CASSYRPGETQYF. Here the CDR3 DNA reads TGTGCCAGCAGCTACCGACCCGGGGAGACCCAGTACTTC.

The chain has TRBV5-1 and TRBJ1-2; TRBD1 might be the D (5 bases). The CDR3 runs 17 residues. Germline loops: CDR1 SGHRS, CDR2 YFSETQ. Trimming cost V 3 bases and J 3 bases, with 21 bases left between them. The CDR3 reads CASSSEGPTGQYYGYTF. The CDR3 DNA is TGCGCCAGCAGCTCGGAAGGCCCGACCGGACAATACTATGGCTACACCTTC.

This chain uses TRBV7-2 with TRBJ2-5; 7 nucleotides match TRBD1. V shed 2 bases, J shed 2 bases, and the junction held 2 bases outside the gene matches. The germline V gene has CDR1 SGHTA and CDR2 FQGNSA. The CDR3 sequence is 14 residues long. For the CDR3, the DNA is TGTGCCAGCAGCTTAAGGGGGCTGCAAGAGACCCAGTACTTC. Translating gives CASSLRGLQETQYF. The entire variable domain, with the rest obtained from reference TRBV7-2 and TRBJ2-5, is as follows: GAGVSQSPSNKVTEKGKDVELRCDPISGHTALYWYRQSLGQGLEFLIYFQGNSAPDKSGLPSDRFSAERTGGSVSTLTIQRTQQEDSAVYLCASSLRGLQETQYFGPGTRLLVL.

This rearrangement joins TRBV27 to TRBJ2-7, with D hard to call. CDR1 and CDR2 from the germline V gene are MNHEY and SMNVEV (reference sequence). This CDR3 comprises 11 residues. The germline V and J ends were trimmed by 3 bases and 5 bases, with 5 bases remaining between them. This CDR3 reads CASSFAHEQYF. DNA for the CDR3: TGTGCCAGCAGTTTCGCCCACGAGCAGTACTTC.

V is TRBV6-5 and J is TRBJ2-1; tentative D call: TRBD2 (5 bases). The CDR3 spans 14 residues. V lost 7 bases to trimming and J lost 7 bases, with 17 bases between them. Germline-derived CDR1 and CDR2 are MNHEY and SVGAGI. DNA of the CDR3: TGTGCCAGCATTCGCGGGTGGGGAGAGAATGAGCAGTTCTTC. Its translation is CASIRGWGENEQFF.

The chain employs TRBV5-1 and TRBJ2-7, with TRBD1 matching 7 bases. This CDR3 is 15 amino acids long. Trimming at V came to 4 bases and at J to 4 bases, leaving 11 bases not matched to a gene. Germline CDR1 reads SGHRS; CDR2 reads YFSETQ. Written as DNA, the CDR3 is TGCGCCAGCAGCGCGATCCGACAGGGCCGTTACGAGCAGTACTTC. Translation: CASSAIRQGRYEQYF.